This TCR beta chain was sequenced for a study of OX40 agonist ivuxolimab in advanced cancers. Findings of the study overall: In CD8+ T cells, expanded clones were on average more numerous than in CD4+. The CD4+ and CD8+ T cells in the blood had expanded clonally by week 6 at 0.1 to 3.0 mg/kg. The investigators did not determine what antigen specificity the expanded peripheral T cells had.

Produced via immunoSEQ multiplex PCR; TCRdb's table is partial and in-frame only. The sample carries around 60,000 clones, approximately 80% recorded once. This CDR3 is 16 amino acids long. The V gene lost 0 bases and the J gene lost 4 bases, with 16 bases spanning the gap. CDR1 is SGHNT and CDR2 is YYREEE in the germline V gene (reference sequence). Regarding this clone: The antigen remains unidentified.

The sequencing used CD4+ or CD8+ T cells sorted from blood, collected in a trial of the OX40 agonist ivuxolimab. This TCR came from an adult with an advanced solid tumor such as melanoma, head and neck, liver or kidney cancer. The rearrangement uses TRBV5-4 and TRBJ1-1, with D maybe TRBD1 (5 bases). CDR3 sequence (DNA): TGTGCCAGCAGCTTGGGCGGCGGGGGTTCGGGCACTGAAGCTTTCTTT. It codes for CASSLGGGGSGTEAFF.